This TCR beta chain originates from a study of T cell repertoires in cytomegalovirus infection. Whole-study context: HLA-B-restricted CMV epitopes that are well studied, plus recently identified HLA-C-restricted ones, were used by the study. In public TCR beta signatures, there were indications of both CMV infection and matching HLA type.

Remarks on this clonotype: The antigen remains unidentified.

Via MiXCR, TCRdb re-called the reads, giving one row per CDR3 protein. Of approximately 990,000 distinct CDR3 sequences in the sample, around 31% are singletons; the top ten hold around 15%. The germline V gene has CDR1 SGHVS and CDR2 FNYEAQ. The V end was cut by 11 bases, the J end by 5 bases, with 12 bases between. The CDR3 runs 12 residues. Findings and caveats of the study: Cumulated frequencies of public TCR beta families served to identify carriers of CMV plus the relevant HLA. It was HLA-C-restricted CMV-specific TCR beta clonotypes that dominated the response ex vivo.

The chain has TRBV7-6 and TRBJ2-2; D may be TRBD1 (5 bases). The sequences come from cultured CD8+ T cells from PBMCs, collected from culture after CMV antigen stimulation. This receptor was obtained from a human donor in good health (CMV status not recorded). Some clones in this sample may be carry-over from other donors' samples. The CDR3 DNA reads TGTGCCCATCCCAGGGTGACCGGGGAGCTGTTTTTT. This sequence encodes CAHPRVTGELFF.